This is a list of T cell receptor beta chains from one sample in a study of blood T cell repertoires in COVID-19. Generated by immunoSEQ multiplex PCR, the TCRdb table keeps only in-frame clones and is missing some. The data contain around 40,000 clones, about 90% of them singletons. The sample comprised peripheral blood. These TCRs come from a human donor in a cohort sampled during active COVID-19. The conserved cysteine and the conserved F or W are not part of the CDR3 here.

v_gene	j_gene	CDR3aa
TRBV30	TRBJ1-5	ASSTGNQPQH
TRBV6-5	TRBJ2-1	ASSTSEATYNEQF
TRBV5-1	TRBJ2-7	ASSRTGGPTPHEQY
TRBV19	TRBJ1-1	ASSIQGARTEAF
TRBV15	TRBJ2-7	ATSRDPGTGIEQY
TRBV6-2/TRBV6-3	TRBJ2-7	ASSYINGLANSYEQY
TRBV11-2	TRBJ2-7	ASSPARVGVGSEQY
TRBV2	TRBJ1-5	ASSSGTGTQPQH
TRBV27	TRBJ2-7	ASSWLAGGVWD
TRBV10-3	TRBJ2-1	AISESLAGTIAYNEQF
TRBV30	TRBJ2-7	AWRPPGYEQY
TRBV27	TRBJ2-5	ASRWTGGRETQY
TRBV20-1	TRBJ2-4	SASDGTGQY
TRBV24-1	TRBJ2-7	ATGVSAGGIYEQY
TRBV7-2	TRBJ1-1	ASSLNGGLVNTEAF
TRBV5-4	TRBJ2-7	ASSLVASGSYEQY
TRBV5-1	TRBJ2-6	ASSPPSGNSGANVLT
TRBV12-5	TRBJ2-1	ASGLVRDRYNEQF
TRBV5-4	TRBJ1-1	ASSTTGFTEAF
TRBV19	TRBJ2-7	ASSWFLGLAGAEQY
TRBV6-4	TRBJ1-5	ASSEWGGVNQPQH
TRBV6-4	TRBJ1-2	ASSAVPETLRRKFLYGYT
TRBV9	TRBJ2-5	ASSVVAGWGSGTQY
TRBV4-3	TRBJ2-5	ASSQDAPLFGGMGVETQY
TRBV4-2	TRBJ2-7	ASSQESLAGPEQY
TRBV6-6	TRBJ2-3	ASSSTGTRADTQY
TRBV27	TRBJ1-3	ASSSQTGNTIY
TRBV18	TRBJ1-5	ASSGDSNQPQH
TRBV9	TRBJ2-5	ASSGGLQETQY
TRBV29-1	TRBJ2-7	SVGLAGAKDEQY
TRBV11-2	TRBJ2-1	ASSPGVLSSGSSYNEQF
TRBV5-1	TRBJ2-3	ASSAVAGDTDTQY
TRBV7-8	TRBJ2-7	ASSLRGQGSYEQY
TRBV3-1/TRBV3-2	TRBJ1-6	ASSQVSGNSPLH
TRBV5-8	TRBJ2-1	ASSPLNEQF
TRBV28	TRBJ1-2	ASSSDRDNGYT
TRBV6-5	TRBJ2-7	ASSWTRGSYEQY
TRBV27	TRBJ1-3	ASSPLSFENTIY
TRBV29-1	TRBJ2-1	SVEKSGAYNEQF
TRBV12-3/TRBV12-4	TRBJ2-2	ASSLKHTGELF
TRBV4-1	TRBJ1-5	ASSQEGVSLWQPQH
TRBV5-6	TRBJ2-4	ASSRSTTIAKNIQY
TRBV4-1	TRBJ1-3	ASSLEGRTSGNTIY
TRBV18	TRBJ2-2	ASSPVLNTGELF
TRBV18	TRBJ1-4	ASSPMAGGLKLF
TRBV7-9	TRBJ1-5	ASSRDTYSNQPQH
TRBV4-1	TRBJ2-7	ASSQDPQVGEQY